This TCR beta chain originates from a study of early T cells in non-severe SARS-CoV-2 infection. Study in general: Whole-blood bulk RNA, unsorted, was sequenced, and chains were unpaired.

With V trimmed by 1 base and J by 5 bases, 11 bases remained unmatched. The CDR3 runs 16 residues. Germline lookup yields CDR1 DFQATT and CDR2 SNEGSKA (reference sequence). A single record per CDR3 protein comes from TCRdb applying MiXCR to the 5' RACE reads. There are 45,000 to 60,000 distinct CDR3 sequences in the sample; about 8% occur only once, and about 3.7% lies in the top ten. The rearrangement links TRBV20-1 to TRBJ2-5, with 9 bases aligning to TRBD2. The TCR originated in an adult who was a healthcare worker with PCR-confirmed SARS-CoV-2 infection or an uninfected control (not recorded which). The sequencing sample was made of whole blood. The CDR3 sequence is CSARAKRREGVETQYF. CDR3 nucleotides: TGCAGTGCTAGAGCGAAACGGCGGGAGGGAGTGGAGACCCAGTACTTC.